This T cell receptor (beta chain) was sequenced for a study of cytomegalovirus exposure and HLA in healthy donors. The overall study: Early release data held tens of millions of unique TCRs from HLA-typed donors.

V was clipped by 5 bases and J by 3 bases, with 10 bases between them. Germline CDR1 reads MNHEY; CDR2 reads SVGAGI. The CDR3 contains 13 residues. The PCR was carried out with 60 Vbeta primers and 13 Jbeta primers. The protocol was immunoSEQ multiplex PCR, while the TCRdb copy is restricted to in-frame clones and leaves out a portion. This sample's table has 50,000 to 70,000 clones. This receptor was obtained from a male donor in good health and CMV-seronegative. The chain couples TRBV6-5 to TRBJ1-2; D ambiguous. The sample taken for sequencing was PBMCs. The CDR3 is CASSLLGDYGYTF. The CDR3 DNA reads TGTGCCAGCAGTCTTCTGGGCGACTATGGCTACACCTTC.